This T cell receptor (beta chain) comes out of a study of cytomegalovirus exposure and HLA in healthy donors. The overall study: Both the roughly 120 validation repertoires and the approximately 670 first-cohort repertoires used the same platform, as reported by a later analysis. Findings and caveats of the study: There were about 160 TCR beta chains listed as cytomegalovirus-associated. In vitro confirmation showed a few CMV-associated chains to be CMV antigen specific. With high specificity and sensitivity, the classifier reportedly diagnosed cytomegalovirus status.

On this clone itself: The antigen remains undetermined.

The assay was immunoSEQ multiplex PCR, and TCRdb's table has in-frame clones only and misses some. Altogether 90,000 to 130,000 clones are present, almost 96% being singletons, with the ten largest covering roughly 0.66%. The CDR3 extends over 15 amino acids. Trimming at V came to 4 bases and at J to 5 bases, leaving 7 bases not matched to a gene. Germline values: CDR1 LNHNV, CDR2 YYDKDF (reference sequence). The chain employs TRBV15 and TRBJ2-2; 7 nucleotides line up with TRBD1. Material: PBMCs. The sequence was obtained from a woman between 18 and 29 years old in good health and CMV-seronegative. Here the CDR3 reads CATSTQRTGTGELFF. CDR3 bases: TGTGCCACCAGCACACAACGGACAGGAACCGGGGAGCTGTTTTTT.